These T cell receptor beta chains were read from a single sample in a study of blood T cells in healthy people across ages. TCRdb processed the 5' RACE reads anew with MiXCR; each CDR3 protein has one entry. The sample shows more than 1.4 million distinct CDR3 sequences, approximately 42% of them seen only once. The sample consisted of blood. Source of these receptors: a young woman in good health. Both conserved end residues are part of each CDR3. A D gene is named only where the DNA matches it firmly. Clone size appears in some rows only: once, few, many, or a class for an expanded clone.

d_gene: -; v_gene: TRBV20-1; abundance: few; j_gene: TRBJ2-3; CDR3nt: TGCAGTGCTAGTAGTCTAGGCGGGGCCCTTAAGGAGCAGTATTTT; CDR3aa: CSASSLGGALKEQYF
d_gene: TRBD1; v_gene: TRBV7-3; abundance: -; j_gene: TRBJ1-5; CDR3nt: TGTGCCAGCAGCTTACCGGGACAGAATAATCAGCCCCAGCATTTT; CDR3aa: CASSLPGQNNQPQHF
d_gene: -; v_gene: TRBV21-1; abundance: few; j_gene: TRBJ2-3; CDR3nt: TGTGCCAGCAGCAAAGGCTCACTTCGGGATACGCAGTATTTT; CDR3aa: CASSKGSLRDTQYF
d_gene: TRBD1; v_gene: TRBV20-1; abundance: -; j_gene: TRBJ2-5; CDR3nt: TGCAGTGCTGCCCCGACAGGGGGCCAAGAGACCCAGTACTTC; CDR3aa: CSAAPTGGQETQYF
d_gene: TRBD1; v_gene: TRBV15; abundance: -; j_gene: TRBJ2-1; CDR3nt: TGTGCCACCAGCAGAGGAAGTCCGGGACAGGGGAACTACAATGAGCAGTTCTTC; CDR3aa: CATSRGSPGQGNYNEQFF
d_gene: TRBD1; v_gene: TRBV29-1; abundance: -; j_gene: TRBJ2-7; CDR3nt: TGCAGCGGACAGGGGGGGAACGACGAGCAGTACTTC; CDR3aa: CSGQGGNDEQYF
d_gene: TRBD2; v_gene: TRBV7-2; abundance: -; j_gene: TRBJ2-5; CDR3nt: TGTGCCAGCAGCGTACTAGCGGGGAAACGAGAGACCCAGTACTTC; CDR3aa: CASSVLAGKRETQYF
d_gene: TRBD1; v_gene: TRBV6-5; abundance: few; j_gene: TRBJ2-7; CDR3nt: TGTGCCAGCAGTTACCGAGGGGGCCCCTTTTGGGAGCAGTACTTC; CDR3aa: CASSYRGGPFWEQYF
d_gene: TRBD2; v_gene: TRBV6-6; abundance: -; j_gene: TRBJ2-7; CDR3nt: TGTGCCAGCAGTTACCCAACCGGGACTAGCGGGTACGAGCAGTACTTC; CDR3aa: CASSYPTGTSGYEQYF
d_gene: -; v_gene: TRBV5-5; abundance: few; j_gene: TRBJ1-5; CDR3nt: TGTGCCAGCAGCTTGAGCAGGGAGGCGGCTCAGCCCCAGCATTTT; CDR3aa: CASSLSREAAQPQHF
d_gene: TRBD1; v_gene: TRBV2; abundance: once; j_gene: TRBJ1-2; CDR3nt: TGTGCCAGATCCGCACAGGGGATTAACTATGGCTACACCTTC; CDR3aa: CARSAQGINYGYTF
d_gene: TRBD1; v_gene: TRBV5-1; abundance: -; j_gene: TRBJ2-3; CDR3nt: TGCGCCAGCAGCACCCCGACAGGGGCAGATACGCAGTATTTT; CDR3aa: CASSTPTGADTQYF
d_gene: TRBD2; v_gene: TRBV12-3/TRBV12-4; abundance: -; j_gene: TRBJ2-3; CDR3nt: TGTGCCAGCAGTGAACCACTAGCGGTGAACACAGATACGCAGTATTTT; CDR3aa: CASSEPLAVNTDTQYF
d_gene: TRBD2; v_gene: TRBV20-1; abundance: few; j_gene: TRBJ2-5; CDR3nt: TGCAGTGCTAGAGACACCCAGGCCCCGGGAGGGACCCAGTACTTC; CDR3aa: CSARDTQAPGGTQYF
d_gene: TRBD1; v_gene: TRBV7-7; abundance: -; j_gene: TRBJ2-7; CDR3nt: TGTGCTAGCAGCTTGGGGACAGGGCAAGACGAGCAGTACTTC; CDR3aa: CASSLGTGQDEQYF
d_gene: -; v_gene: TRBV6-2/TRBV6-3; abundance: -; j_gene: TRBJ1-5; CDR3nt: TGTGCCAGCAGTCCTCAACCAGGGGCGCGGAATCAGCCCCAGCATTTT; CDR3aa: CASSPQPGARNQPQHF
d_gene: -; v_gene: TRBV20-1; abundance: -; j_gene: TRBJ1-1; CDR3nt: TGCAGTGCTCCCCGGGGAGGGAGGGGCACTGAAGCTTTCTTT; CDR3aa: CSAPRGGRGTEAFF
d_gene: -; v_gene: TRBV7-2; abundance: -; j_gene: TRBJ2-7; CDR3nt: TGTGCCAGCAGCTACAAGACAGGAATGAGCTCCTACGAGCAGTACTTC; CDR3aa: CASSYKTGMSSYEQYF
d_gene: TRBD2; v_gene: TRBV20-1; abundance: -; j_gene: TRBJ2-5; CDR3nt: TGCAGTGCTAGACTCCCCGACTCCGGGACTAGCGGGAGACTACAAGAGACCCAGTACTTC; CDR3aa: CSARLPDSGTSGRLQETQYF
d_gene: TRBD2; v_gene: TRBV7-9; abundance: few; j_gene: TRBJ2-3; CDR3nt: TGTGCCAGCAGCTCCTTGACTAGCGGGAGAGTAACAGATACGCAGTATTTT; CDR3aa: CASSSLTSGRVTDTQYF
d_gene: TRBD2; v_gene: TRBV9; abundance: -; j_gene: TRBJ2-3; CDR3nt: TGTGCCAGCAGCGTATTGGACGGGGGGAACACAGATACGCAGTATTTT; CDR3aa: CASSVLDGGNTDTQYF
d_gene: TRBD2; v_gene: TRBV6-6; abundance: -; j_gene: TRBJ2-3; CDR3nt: TGTGCCAGCAGTTACCTACTAAAGCGGGACACAGATACGCAGTATTTT; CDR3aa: CASSYLLKRDTDTQYF